What follows is one TCR beta chain and its context. The sample comes from a study of chemoradiotherapy in HPV16-positive cancers. Study at large: Candidate HPV-specific clones and shared TCR motifs came from a couple of HPV16-positive patients.

The protocol was immunoSEQ multiplex PCR, while the TCRdb copy is restricted to in-frame clones and leaves out a portion. Among 30,000 or so clones listed, roughly 82% were seen once. Germline CDR1 and CDR2: SGHKS and YYEKEE (reference sequence). V was pared by 3 bases and J by 3 bases, with 13 bases between. The CDR3 has 14 residues. Repertoires were sampled repeatedly during chemoradiotherapy. This receptor was obtained from a human donor with HPV-associated anogenital cancer. Sequenced material: blood, taken from a patient who underwent chemoradiotherapy. This rearrangement joins TRBV5-5 to TRBJ2-7; possibly TRBD1 or TRBD2 for D (6 bases each). Here the CDR3 reads CASSWRTAGYEQYF. As DNA, the CDR3 is TGTGCCAGCAGCTGGAGGACAGCGGGCTACGAGCAGTACTTC.